This T cell receptor beta chain emerged from a study of identical twins. General study results and limits: The study based its conclusions on cross-sectional statistical analysis and did not follow the same donors.

Every sampled donor was Caucasian and healthy. The CDR3 has 10 amino acids. CDR1 is DFQATT and CDR2 is SNEGSKA in the germline V gene (reference sequence). V lost 0 bases and J 9 bases, leaving 4 bases between the germline ends. This clonotype was counted only a few times. Its antigen is not identified. TCRdb re-analysed the 5' RACE reads in MiXCR, keeping a single row per CDR3 protein. The data contain about 520,000 distinct CDR3 sequences, roughly 21% of them singletons. The sample also formed part of further work on T cells expressing NK-cell markers. That report notes: Seven sequenced donors out of eight were HCMV-seropositive, one seronegative.

The clonotype originates from a woman under 30 in good health. The genes are TRBV20-1 and TRBJ2-3; D unclear. The sequencing input was CD4+ T cells sorted from blood. The CDR3 nucleotides are TGCAGTGCTAGAGATACCACGCAGTATTTT. It translates to CSARDTTQYF.